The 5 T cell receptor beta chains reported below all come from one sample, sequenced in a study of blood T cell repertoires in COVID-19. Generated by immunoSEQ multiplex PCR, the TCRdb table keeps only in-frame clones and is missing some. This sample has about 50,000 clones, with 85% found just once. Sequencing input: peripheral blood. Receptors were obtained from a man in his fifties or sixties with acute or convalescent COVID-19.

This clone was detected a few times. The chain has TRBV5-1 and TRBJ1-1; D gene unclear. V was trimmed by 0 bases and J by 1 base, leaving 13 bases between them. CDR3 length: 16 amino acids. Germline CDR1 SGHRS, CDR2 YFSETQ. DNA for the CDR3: TGCGCCAGCAGCTTGGGCCCACAGACCCAGAACACTGAAGCTTTCTTT. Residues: CASSLGPQTQNTEAFF.

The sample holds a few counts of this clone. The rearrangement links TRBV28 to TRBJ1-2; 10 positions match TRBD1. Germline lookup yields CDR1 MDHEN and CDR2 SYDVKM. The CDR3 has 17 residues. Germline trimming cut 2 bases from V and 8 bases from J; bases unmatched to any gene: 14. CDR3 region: CASSLPGTGAPSGGYTF. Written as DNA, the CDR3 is TGTGCCAGCAGTTTACCGGGGACAGGGGCCCCCTCTGGGGGCTACACCTTC.

The CDR3, as DNA: TGTGCCAGCAGTTTACAGGCCGGGGGGACCCAGTACTTC. Protein sequence: CASSLQAGGTQYF. The V call is TRBV12-3 or TRBV12-4, the J call TRBJ2-5, with D perhaps matching TRBD2 (6 bases). The CDR3 is 13 residues long. V lost 2 bases, J lost 7 bases, and 11 bases lay in between.

The DNA for the CDR3 is TGTGCCAGCAGTCTGACAGGGCAGCCCCAGCATTTT. This sequence encodes CASSLTGQPQHF. The chain uses TRBV6-5 and TRBJ1-5, with 7 nucleotides matching TRBD1. After removal of 5 bases from V and 7 bases from J, the junction contained 2 bases not matched to a gene. CDR1 MNHEY and CDR2 SVGAGI come from the germline V gene. The CDR3 length is 12 residues.

The CDR3: CASSLARQGKLFF. The CDR3 coding sequence is TGTGCCAGCAGCTTAGCGAGGCAGGGGAAGCTGTTTTTT. The chain uses TRBV7-6 and TRBJ2-2; tentatively, D is TRBD1 (6 bases). Trimming stripped 0 bases from V and 12 bases from J, with 11 bases between. Germline lookup yields CDR1 SGHVS and CDR2 FNYEAQ. This CDR3 spans 13 amino acids.